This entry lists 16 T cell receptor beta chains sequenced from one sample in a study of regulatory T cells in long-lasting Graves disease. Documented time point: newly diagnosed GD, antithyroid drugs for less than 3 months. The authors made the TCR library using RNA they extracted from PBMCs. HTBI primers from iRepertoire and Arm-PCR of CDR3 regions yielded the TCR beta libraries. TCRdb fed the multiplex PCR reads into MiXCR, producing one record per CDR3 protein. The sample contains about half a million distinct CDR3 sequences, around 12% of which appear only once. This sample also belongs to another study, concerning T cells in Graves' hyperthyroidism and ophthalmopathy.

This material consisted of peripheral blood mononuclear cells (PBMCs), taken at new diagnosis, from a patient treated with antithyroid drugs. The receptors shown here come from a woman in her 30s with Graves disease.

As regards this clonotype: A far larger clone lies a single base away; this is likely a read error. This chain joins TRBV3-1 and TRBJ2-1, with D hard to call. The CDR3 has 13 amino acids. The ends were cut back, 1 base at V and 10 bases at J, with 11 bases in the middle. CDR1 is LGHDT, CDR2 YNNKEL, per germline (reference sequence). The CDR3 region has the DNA TGTGCCAGCAGCCAAGGCGCCATTAGGGAGCAGTTCTTC. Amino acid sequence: CASSQGAIREQFF.

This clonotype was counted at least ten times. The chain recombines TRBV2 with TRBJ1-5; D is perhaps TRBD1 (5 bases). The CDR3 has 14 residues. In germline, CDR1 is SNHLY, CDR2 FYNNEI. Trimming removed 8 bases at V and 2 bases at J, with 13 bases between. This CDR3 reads CASRKVGGNQPQHF. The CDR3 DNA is TGTGCCAGCCGGAAGGTGGGGGGCAATCAGCCCCAGCATTTT.

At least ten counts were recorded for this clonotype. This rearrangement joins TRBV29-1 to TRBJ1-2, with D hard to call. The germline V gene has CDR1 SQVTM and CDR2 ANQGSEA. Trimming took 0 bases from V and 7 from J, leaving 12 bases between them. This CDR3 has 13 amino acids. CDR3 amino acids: CSVEDTRIVGYTF. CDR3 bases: TGCAGCGTTGAAGATACACGTATTGTTGGCTACACCTTC.

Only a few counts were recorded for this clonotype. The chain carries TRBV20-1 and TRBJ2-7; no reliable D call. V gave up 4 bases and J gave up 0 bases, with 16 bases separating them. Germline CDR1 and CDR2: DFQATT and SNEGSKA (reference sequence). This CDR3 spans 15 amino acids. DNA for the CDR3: TGCAGTGCTACCAACCCAGACGCCTTCTCCTACGAGCAGTACTTC. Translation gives CSATNPDAFSYEQYF.

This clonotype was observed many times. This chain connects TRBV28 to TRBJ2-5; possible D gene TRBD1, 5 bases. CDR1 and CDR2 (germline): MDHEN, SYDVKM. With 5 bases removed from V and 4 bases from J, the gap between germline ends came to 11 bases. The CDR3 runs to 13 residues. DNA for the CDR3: TGTGCCAGCAGTCAGGGTTTTGTAGAGACCCAGTACTTC. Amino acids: CASSQGFVETQYF.

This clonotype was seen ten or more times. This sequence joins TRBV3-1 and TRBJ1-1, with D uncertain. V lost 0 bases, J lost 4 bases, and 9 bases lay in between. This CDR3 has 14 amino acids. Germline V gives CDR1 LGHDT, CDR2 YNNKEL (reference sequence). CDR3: CASSQDRRGTEAFF. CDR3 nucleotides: TGTGCCAGCAGCCAAGATCGGCGGGGCACTGAAGCTTTCTTT.

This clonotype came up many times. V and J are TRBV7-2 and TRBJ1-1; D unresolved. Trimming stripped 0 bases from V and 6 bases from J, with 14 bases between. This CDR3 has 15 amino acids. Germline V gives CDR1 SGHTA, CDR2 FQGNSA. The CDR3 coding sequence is TGTGCCAGCAGCTTAGCCACCCAACTTTCGGCTGAAGCTTTCTTT. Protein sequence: CASSLATQLSAEAFF.

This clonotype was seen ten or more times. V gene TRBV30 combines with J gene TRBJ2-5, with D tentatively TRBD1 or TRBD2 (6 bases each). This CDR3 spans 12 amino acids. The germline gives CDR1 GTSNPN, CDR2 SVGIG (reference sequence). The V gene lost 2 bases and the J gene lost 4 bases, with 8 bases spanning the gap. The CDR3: CAWSKGGETQYF. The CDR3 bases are TGTGCCTGGAGTAAGGGGGGAGAGACCCAGTACTTC.

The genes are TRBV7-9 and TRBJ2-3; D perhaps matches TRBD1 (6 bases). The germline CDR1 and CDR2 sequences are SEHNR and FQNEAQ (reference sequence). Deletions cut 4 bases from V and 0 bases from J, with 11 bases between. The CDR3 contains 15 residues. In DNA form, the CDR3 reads TGTGCCAGCAGCTACGGGACACCTAGCACAGATACGCAGTATTTT. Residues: CASSYGTPSTDTQYF.

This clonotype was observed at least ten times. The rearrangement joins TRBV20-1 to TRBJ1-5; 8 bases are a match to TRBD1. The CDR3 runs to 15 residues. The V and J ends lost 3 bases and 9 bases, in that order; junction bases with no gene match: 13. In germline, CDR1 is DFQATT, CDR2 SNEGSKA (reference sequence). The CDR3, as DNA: TGCAGTGCTAGCGGGACAGGCCGGCTGATTCGGCCCCAGCATTTT. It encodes CSASGTGRLIRPQHF.

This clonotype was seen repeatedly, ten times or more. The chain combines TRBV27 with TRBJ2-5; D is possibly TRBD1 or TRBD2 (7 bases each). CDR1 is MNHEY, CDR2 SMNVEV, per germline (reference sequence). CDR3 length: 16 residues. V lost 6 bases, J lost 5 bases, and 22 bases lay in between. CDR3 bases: TGTGCCAGCAGGACACTGATCCAGGGGGGAGGGGAGACCCAGTACTTC. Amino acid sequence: CASRTLIQGGGETQYF.

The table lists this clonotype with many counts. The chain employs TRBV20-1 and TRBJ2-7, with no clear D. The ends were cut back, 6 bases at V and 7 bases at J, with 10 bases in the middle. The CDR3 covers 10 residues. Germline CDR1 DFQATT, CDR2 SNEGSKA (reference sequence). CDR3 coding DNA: TGCAGTGCCTCCCCGGATGAGCAGTACTTC. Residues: CSASPDEQYF.

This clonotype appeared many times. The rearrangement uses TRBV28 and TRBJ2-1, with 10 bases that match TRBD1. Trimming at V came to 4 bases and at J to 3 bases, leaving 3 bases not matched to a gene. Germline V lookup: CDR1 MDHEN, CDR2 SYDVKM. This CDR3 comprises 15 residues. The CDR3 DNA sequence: TGTGCCAGCAGTTCCGGGACAGGGGACTACAATGAGCAGTTCTTC. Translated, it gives CASSSGTGDYNEQFF.

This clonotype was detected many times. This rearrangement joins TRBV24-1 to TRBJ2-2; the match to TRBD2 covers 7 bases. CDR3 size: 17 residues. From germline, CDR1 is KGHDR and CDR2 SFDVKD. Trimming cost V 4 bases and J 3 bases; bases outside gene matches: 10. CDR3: CATSDPGRLADTGELFF. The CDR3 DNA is TGTGCCACCAGTGACCCCGGTAGGCTAGCGGACACCGGGGAGCTGTTTTTT.

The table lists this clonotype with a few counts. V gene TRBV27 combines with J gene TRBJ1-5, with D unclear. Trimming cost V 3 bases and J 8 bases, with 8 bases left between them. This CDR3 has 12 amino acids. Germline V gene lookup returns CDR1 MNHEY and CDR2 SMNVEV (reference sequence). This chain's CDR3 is CASSFIGEPQHF. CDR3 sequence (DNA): TGTGCCAGCAGTTTTATAGGAGAGCCCCAGCATTTT.

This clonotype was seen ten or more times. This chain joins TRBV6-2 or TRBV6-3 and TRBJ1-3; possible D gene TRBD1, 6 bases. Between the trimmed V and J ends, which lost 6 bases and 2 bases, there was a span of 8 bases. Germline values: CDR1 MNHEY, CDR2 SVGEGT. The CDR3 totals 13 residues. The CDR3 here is CASSRGPGNTIYF. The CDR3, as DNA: TGTGCCAGCAGCAGGGGCCCTGGAAACACCATATATTTT.